This TCR beta chain is from a study of blood T cell repertoires in COVID-19. About the research overall: PBMCs, B-cell-depleted T cells, or T cells were the source of the cDNA or gDNA that made up the material.

Produced via immunoSEQ multiplex PCR; TCRdb's table is partial and in-frame only. The sample comprises a few hundred thousand clones, roughly 87% of which are singletons, and under 1.3% rests with the top ten. CDR3 length equals 16 residues. V lost 3 bases, J lost 2 bases, and 8 bases stayed unmatched. The germline gives CDR1 SGHTA, CDR2 FQGNSA. The participants were between roughly 18 and 100 years old and came from about two dozen US areas. In assigning cohorts, the study relied on participant-reported clinical history. The specimen sequenced was PBMCs or T cells enriched from blood (not recorded which). The V and J genes are TRBV7-2 and TRBJ2-3; 7 bases line up with TRBD2. The clonotype was recovered from a woman in her twenties or thirties who had recovered from COVID-19. Written as DNA, the CDR3 is TGTGCCAGCAGCTTCTTTACCGGGACTAACACAGATACGCAGTATTTT. This encodes CASSFFTGTNTDTQYF.